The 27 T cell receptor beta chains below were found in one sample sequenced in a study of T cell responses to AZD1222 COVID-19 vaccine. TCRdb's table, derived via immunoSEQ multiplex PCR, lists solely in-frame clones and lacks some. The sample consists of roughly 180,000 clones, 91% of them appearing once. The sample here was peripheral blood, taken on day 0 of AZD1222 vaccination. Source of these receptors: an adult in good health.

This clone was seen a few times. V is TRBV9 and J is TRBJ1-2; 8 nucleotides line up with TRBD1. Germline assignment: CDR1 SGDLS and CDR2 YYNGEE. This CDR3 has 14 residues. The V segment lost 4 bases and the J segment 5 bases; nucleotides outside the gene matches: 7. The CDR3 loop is CASSPGQDLYGYTF. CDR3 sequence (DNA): TGTGCCAGCAGCCCGGGACAGGACTTATATGGCTACACCTTC. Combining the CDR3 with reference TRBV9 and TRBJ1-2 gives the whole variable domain DSGVTQTPKHLITATGQRVTLRCSPRSGDLSVYWYQQSLDQGLQFLIQYYNGEERAKGNILERFSAQQFPDLHSELNLSSLELGDSALYFCASSPGQDLYGYTFGSGTRLTVV.

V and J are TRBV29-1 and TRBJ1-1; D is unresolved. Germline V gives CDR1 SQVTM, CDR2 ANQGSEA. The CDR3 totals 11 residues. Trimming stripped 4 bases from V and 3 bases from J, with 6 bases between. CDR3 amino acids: CSVVRDTEAFF. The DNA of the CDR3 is TGCAGCGTTGTCCGGGACACTGAAGCTTTCTTT.

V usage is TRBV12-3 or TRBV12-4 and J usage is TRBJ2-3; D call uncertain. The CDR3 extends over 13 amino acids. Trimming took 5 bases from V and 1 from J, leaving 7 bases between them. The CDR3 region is CASSPPGTDTQYF. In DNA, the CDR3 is TGTGCCAGCAGTCCCCCAGGCACAGATACGCAGTATTTT.

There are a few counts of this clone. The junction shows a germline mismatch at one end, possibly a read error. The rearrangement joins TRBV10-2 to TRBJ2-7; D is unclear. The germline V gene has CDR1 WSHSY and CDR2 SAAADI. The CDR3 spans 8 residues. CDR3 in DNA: TGCGCCAGCAGTGACGCCCACTTC. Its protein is CASSDAHF.

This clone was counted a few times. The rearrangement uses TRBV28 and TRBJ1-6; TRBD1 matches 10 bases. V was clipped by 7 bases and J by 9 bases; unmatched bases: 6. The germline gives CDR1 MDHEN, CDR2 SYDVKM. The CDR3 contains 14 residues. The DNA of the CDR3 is TGTGCCAGCATCATGACAGGGGGCTTTTCACCCCTCCACTTT. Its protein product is CASIMTGGFSPLHF.

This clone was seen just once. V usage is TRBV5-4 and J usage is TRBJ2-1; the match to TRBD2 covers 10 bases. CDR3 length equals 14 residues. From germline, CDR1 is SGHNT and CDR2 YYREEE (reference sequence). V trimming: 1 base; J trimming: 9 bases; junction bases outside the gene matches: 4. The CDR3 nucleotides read TGTGCCAGCAGCTTGAGGCTAGCGGGGGCTGAGCAGTTCTTC. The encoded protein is CASSLRLAGAEQFF.

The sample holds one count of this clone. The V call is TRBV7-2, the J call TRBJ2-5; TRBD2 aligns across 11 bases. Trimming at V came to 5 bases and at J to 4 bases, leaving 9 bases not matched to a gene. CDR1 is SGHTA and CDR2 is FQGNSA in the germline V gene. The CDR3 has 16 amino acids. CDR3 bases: TGTGCCAGCAGCCCAAGGGCTAGCGGGGGGAGAGAGACCCAGTACTTC. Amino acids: CASSPRASGGRETQYF.

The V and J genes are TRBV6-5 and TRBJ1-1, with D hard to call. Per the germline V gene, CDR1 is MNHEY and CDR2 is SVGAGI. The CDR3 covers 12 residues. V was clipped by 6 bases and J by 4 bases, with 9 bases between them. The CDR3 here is CASSRDGTEAFF. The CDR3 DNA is TGTGCCAGCAGCCGAGACGGCACTGAAGCTTTCTTT.

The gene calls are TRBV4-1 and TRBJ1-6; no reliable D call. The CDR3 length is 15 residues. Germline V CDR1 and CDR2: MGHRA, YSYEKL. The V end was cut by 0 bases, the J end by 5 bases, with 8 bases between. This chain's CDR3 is CASSQDLDNNSPLHF. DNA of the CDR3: TGCGCCAGCAGCCAAGATTTGGATAATAATTCACCCCTCCACTTT.

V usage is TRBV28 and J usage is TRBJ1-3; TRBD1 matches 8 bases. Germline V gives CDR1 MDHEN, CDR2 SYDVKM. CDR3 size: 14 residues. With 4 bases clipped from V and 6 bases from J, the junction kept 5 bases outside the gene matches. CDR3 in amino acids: CASSSWTGKNTIYF. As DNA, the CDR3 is TGTGCCAGCAGTTCCTGGACAGGGAAAAACACCATATATTTT.

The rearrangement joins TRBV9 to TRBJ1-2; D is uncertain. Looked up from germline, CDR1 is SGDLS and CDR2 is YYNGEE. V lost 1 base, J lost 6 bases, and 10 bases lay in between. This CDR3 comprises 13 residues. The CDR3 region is CASSVSGSHGYTF. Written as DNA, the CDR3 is TGTGCCAGCAGCGTAAGTGGGTCGCATGGCTACACCTTC. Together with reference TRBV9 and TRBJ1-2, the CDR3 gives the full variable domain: DSGVTQTPKHLITATGQRVTLRCSPRSGDLSVYWYQQSLDQGLQFLIQYYNGEERAKGNILERFSAQQFPDLHSELNLSSLELGDSALYFCASSVSGSHGYTFGSGTRLTVV.

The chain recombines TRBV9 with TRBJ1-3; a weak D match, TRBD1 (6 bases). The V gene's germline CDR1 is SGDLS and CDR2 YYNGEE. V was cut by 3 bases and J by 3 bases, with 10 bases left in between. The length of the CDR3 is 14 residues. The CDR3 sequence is CASSAGQLGNTIYF. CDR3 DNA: TGTGCCAGCAGCGCCGGACAGCTTGGAAACACCATATATTTT. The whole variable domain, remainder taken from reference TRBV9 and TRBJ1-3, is DSGVTQTPKHLITATGQRVTLRCSPRSGDLSVYWYQQSLDQGLQFLIQYYNGEERAKGNILERFSAQQFPDLHSELNLSSLELGDSALYFCASSAGQLGNTIYFGEGSWLTVV.

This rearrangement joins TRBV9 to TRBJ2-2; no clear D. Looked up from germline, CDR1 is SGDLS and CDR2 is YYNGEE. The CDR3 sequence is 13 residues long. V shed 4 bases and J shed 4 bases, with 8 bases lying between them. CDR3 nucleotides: TGTGCCAGCAGCCTAATGTCCACCGGGGAGCTGTTTTTT. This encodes CASSLMSTGELFF.

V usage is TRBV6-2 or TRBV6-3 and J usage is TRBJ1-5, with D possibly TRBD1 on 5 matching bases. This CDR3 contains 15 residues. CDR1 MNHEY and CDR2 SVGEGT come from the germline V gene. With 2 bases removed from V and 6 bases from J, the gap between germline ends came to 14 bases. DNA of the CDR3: TGTGCCAGCAGTTACCTCACCGGGGGGATTCAGCCCCAGCATTTT. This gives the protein CASSYLTGGIQPQHF.

The CDR3 nucleotides read TGTGCCAGCAGCTCCCGACAGGCCAATCAGCCCCAGCATTTT. It translates to CASSSRQANQPQHF. The chain recombines TRBV13 with TRBJ1-5, with a tentative D call TRBD1 (6 bases). Germline values: CDR1 PRHDT, CDR2 FYEKMQ (reference sequence). This CDR3 comprises 14 residues. The V end was cut by 4 bases, the J end by 3 bases, with 10 bases between.

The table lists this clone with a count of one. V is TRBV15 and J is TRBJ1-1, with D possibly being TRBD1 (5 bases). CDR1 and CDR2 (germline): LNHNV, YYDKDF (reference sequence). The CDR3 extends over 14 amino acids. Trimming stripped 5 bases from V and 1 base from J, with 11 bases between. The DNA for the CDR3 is TGTGCCACCAGCTCGGCAGGGCCGAACACTGAAGCTTTCTTT. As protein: CATSSAGPNTEAFF.

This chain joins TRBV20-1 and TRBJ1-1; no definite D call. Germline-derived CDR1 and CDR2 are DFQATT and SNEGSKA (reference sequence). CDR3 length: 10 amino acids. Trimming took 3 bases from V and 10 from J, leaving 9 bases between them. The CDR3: CSASIGTAFF. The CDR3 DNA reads TGCAGTGCTAGCATCGGTACAGCTTTCTTT.

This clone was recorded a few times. The CDR3 here is CASSGGQNPEAFF. The CDR3 nucleotides read TGTGCCAGCAGTGGGGGACAAAACCCTGAAGCTTTCTTT. The chain is built from TRBV2 and TRBJ1-1; possibly TRBD1 for D (6 bases). This CDR3 is 13 amino acids long. The germline V gene encodes CDR1 SNHLY and CDR2 FYNNEI. Trimming cost V 4 bases and J 6 bases, with 12 bases left between them.

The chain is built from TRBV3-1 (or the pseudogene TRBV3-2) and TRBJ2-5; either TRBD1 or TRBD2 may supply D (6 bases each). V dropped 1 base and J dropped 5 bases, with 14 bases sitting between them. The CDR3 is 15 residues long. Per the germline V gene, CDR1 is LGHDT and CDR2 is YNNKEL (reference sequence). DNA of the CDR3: TGTGCCAGCAGCCAAGTAGGGGGGTCTGGGGAGACCCAGTACTTC. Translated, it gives CASSQVGGSGETQYF.

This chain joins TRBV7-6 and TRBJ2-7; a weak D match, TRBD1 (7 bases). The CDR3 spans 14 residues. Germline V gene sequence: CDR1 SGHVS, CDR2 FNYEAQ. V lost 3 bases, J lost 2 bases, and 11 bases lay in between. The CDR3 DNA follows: TGTGCCAGCAGCTTTGGGGGGACAGCCTACGAGCAGTACTTC. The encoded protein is CASSFGGTAYEQYF.

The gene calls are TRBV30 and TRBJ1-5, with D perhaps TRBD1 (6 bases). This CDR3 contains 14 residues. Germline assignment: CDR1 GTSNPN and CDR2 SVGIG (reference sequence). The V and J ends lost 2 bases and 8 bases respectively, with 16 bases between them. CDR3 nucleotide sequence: TGTGCCTGGAGTCGGGGGGGCGCGGTGGAGCCCCAGCATTTT. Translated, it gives CAWSRGGAVEPQHF.

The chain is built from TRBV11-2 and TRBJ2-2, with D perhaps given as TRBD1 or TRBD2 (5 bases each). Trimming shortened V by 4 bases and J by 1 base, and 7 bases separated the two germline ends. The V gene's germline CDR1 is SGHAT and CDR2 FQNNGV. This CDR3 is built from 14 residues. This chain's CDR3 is CASSWGRNTGELFF. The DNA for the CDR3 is TGTGCCAGCAGCTGGGGACGGAACACCGGGGAGCTGTTTTTT.

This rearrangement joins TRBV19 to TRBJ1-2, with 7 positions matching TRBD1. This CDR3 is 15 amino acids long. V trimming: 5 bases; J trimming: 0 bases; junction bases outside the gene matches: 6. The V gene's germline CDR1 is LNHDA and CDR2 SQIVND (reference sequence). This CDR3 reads CASSPRDRANYGYTF. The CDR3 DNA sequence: TGTGCCAGTAGTCCCCGGGACAGAGCTAACTATGGCTACACCTTC.

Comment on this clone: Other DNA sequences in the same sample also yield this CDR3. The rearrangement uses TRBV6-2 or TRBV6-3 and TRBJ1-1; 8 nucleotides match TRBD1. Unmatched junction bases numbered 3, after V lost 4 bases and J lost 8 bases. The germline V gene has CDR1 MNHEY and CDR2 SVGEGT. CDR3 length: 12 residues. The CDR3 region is CASSLRTGEAFF. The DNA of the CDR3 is TGTGCCAGCAGTTTACGGACAGGGGAAGCTTTCTTT.

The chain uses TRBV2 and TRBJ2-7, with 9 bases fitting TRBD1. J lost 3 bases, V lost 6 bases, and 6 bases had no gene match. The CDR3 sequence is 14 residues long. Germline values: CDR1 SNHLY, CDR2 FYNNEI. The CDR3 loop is CASSRDRDIYEQYF. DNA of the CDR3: TGTGCCAGCAGCCGGGACAGGGATATCTACGAGCAGTACTTC. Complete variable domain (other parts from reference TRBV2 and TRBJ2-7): EPEVTQTPSHQVTQMGQEVILRCVPISNHLYFYWYRQILGQKVEFLVSFYNNEISEKSEIFDDQFSVERPDGSNFTLKIRSTKLEDSAMYFCASSRDRDIYEQYFGPGTRLTVT.

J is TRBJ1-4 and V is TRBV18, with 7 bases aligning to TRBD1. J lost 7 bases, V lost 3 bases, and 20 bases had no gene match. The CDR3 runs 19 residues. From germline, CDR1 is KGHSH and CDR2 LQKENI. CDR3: CASSPTSGGRQGRSEKLFF. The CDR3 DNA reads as TGTGCCAGCTCACCCACCTCCGGGGGAAGACAGGGTCGAAGTGAAAAACTGTTTTTT. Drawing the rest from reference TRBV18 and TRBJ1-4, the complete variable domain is NAGVMQNPRHLVRRRGQEARLRCSPMKGHSHVYWYRQLPEEGLKFMVYLQKENIIDESGMPKERFSAEFPKEGPSILRIQQVVRGDSAAYFCASSPTSGGRQGRSEKLFFGSGTQLSVL.

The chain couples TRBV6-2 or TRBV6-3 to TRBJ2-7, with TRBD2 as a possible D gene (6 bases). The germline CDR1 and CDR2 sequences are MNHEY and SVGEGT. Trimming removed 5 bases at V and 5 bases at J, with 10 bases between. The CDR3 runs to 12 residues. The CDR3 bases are TGTGCCAGCAGTCGACTAGGCCACGAGCAGTACTTC. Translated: CASSRLGHEQYF.